This TCR beta chain was sequenced in a study of blood T cell repertoires in COVID-19. The method was immunoSEQ multiplex PCR; TCRdb's version includes in-frame clones alone and lacks a portion of them. Seen here are 120,000 or so clones, 60% to 80% observed once, and the top ten hold 16%. Germline V gives CDR1 SGHRS, CDR2 YFSETQ. The CDR3 totals 15 residues. After removal of 4 bases from V and 0 bases from J, the junction contained 4 bases not matched to a gene. The gene calls are TRBV5-1 and TRBJ1-2; 9 nucleotides agree with TRBD1. Sequenced: peripheral blood. This clonotype was sampled from an elderly woman with active or convalescent COVID-19. The CDR3 DNA is TGCGCCAGCAGCGCACAGGGGGCAACTAACTATGGCTACACCTTC. This sequence encodes CASSAQGATNYGYTF.